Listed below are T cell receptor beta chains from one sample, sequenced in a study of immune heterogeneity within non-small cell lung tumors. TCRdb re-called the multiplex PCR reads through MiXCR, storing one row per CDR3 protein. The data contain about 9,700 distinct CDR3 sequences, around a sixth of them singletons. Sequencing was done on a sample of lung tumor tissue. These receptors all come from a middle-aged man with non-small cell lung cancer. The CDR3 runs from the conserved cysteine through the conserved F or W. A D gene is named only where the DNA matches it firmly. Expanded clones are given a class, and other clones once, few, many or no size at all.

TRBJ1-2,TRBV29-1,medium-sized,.,TGCAGCGTTGGGGGGGACACAGGCTACACCTTC,CSVGGDTGYTF
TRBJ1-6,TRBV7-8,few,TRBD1,TGTGCCAGCAGCCCCGGGACAGCAGGCTCACCCCTCCACTTT,CASSPGTAGSPLHF
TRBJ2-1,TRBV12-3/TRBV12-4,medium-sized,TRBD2,TGTGCCAGCAGTGGACTAGCGGGGTCCTACAATGAGCAGTTCTTC,CASSGLAGSYNEQFF
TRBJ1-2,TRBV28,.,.,TGTGCCAGCAGTTACATCCAGGGAGACTATGGTTACACCTTC,CASSYIQGDYGYTF
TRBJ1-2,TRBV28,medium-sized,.,TGTGCCAGCCTATTAGGACCGACAGCTAACTATGGCTACACCTTC,CASLLGPTANYGYTF
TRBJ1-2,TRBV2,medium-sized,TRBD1,TGTGCCAGCGTAGACAGGGTTTGGAACTATGGCTACACCTTC,CASVDRVWNYGYTF
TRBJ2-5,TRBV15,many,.,TGTGCCACCAGCAGAGATAGGGCAGGATGGGAGACCCAGTACTTC,CATSRDRAGWETQYF
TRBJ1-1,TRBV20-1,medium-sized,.,TGCAGTGCTAGAACGGCAGGCCGGCTGTCGACCACTGAAGCTTTCTTT,CSARTAGRLSTTEAFF
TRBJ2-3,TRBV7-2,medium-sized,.,TGTGCCAGCAGCATGAGACAAGGGGGGAGCACAGATACGCAGTATTTT,CASSMRQGGSTDTQYF
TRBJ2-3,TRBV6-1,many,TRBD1,TGTGCCAGCAGTGAACCGGGGCAGGGGGTTTGGTACAGCACAGATACGCAGTATTTT,CASSEPGQGVWYSTDTQYF
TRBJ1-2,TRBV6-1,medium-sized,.,TGTGCCAGCAGAGCTAAACTCACAGGGCTCTATGGCTACACCTTC,CASRAKLTGLYGYTF
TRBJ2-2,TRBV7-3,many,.,TGTGCCAGCAGCTTAAATAATCCCGGGGAGCTGTTTTTT,CASSLNNPGELFF
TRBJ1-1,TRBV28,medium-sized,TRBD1,TGTGCCAGCAGTTTGGGGGAGGCAGGGGGCGCAATCACTGAAGCTTTCTTT,CASSLGEAGGAITEAFF
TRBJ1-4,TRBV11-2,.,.,TGTGCCGGCAGCCTCCAGACTTCAGGACAAATTAATGAAAAACTGTTTTTT,CAGSLQTSGQINEKLFF
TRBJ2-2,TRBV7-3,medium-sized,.,TGTGCCAGCAGCTTATTGGGCCGGTCGAACACCGGGGAGCTGTTTTTT,CASSLLGRSNTGELFF
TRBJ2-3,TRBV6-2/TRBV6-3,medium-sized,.,TGTGCCAGCAGTTACGGAGGTCTGAGATCAGATACGCAGTATTTT,CASSYGGLRSDTQYF
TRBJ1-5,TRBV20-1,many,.,TGCAGTGCTAGTTACGGGACTAATCAGCCCCAGCATTTT,CSASYGTNQPQHF
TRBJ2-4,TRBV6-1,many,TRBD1,TGTGCCAGCAGTGGGGACAGGGGGCGCGAAAACATTCAGTACTTC,CASSGDRGRENIQYF
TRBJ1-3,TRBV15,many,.,TGTGCCACCGGGGACGATGGAAACACCATATATTTT,CATGDDGNTIYF
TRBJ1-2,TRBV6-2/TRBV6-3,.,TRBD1,TGTGCCAGCAGCTCGGACAGGGGCCATTCAAACTATGGCTACACCTTC,CASSSDRGHSNYGYTF
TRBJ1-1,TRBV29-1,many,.,TGCAGCGTTGACAGGGGCACTGAAGCTTTCTTT,CSVDRGTEAFF
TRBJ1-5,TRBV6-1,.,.,TGTTCCAGCAGTGAAGCGCTGATGGGTCATCAGCCCCAGCATTTT,CSSSEALMGHQPQHF
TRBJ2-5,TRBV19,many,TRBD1,TGTGCCAGTAGTATATGGGAGGGGACAGGGCGGGAGACCCAGTACTTC,CASSIWEGTGRETQYF
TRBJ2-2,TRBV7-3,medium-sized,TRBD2,TGTGCCAGCAGCTCGAGAGCGGGAGGTTCCACCGGGGAGCTGTTTTTT,CASSSRAGGSTGELFF
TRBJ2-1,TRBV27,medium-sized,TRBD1,TGTGCCAGCAGCCCGGACAGGCTACGAGGCATGGATGAGCAGTTCTTC,CASSPDRLRGMDEQFF
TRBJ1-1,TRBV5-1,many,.,TGCGCCAGCAGCTGGGGGGTTGGCACTGAAGCTTTCTTT,CASSWGVGTEAFF
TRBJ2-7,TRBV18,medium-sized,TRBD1,TGTGCCAGCTCCAACAACAGGGGGGACACCTACGAGCAGTACTTC,CASSNNRGDTYEQYF
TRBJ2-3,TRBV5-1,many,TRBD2,TGCGCCAGCAGCCCCGGACTAGCGGGCAACGGGGCAGATACGCAGTATTTT,CASSPGLAGNGADTQYF
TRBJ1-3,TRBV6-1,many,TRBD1,TGTGCCAGCTGTAGGGCAGGGGGGATATTCTCTGGAAACACCATATATTTT,CASCRAGGIFSGNTIYF
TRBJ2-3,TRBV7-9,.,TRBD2,TGTGCCAGCAGCTCGGTAGCGGGAGCTTCAGATACGCAGTATTTT,CASSSVAGASDTQYF
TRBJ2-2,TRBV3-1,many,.,TGTGCCAGCAGCCGGGACTGGAACGGGGAGCTGTTTTTT,CASSRDWNGELFF
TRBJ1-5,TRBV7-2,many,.,TGTGCCAGCAGCCCCCGGGTGGGGGCGGGTCAGCCCCAGCATTTT,CASSPRVGAGQPQHF
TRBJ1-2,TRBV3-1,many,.,TGTGCCAGCAGCCAAGATAGATCGGGTTACGGCTACACCTTC,CASSQDRSGYGYTF
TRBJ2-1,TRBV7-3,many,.,TGTGCCAGCAGCTTAATTTACGGGAATGAGCAGTTTTTC,CASSLIYGNEQFF
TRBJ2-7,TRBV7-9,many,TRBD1,TGTGCCAGGCCCCCCCGGGACAGACAAGGGCCCTCCTACGAGCAGTACTTC,CARPPRDRQGPSYEQYF
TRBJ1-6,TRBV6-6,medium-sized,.,TGTGCCAGCAGTTACTCGGACACTGGCCTGTATAATTCACCCCTCCACTTT,CASSYSDTGLYNSPLHF
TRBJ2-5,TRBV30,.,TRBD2,TGTGCCCGGAGAGGACGGGAGGATAGGGAGACCCAGTACTTC,CARRGREDRETQYF